A single sample gave rise to the 4 T cell receptor beta chains below, sequenced in a study of T cells in Graves' hyperthyroidism and ophthalmopathy. Template material for amplifying TCR beta CDR3 regions consisted of RNA transcripts. An initial round of RT-PCR targeting the TCR CDR3 relied on the HTBI primer set. TCRdb reanalysed the multiplex PCR reads using MiXCR and keeps one entry per CDR3 protein. This sample has around 350,000 distinct CDR3 sequences, with approximately 18% found just once. The sequenced material came from blood. These receptors came from a young woman with Graves' hyperthyroidism that later progressed to Graves' ophthalmopathy.

This rearrangement joins TRBV28 to TRBJ2-7; the D is unclear. V lost 5 bases to trimming and J lost 4 bases, with 12 bases between them. CDR3 length: 13 residues. Germline V gene sequence: CDR1 MDHEN, CDR2 SYDVKM. CDR3 residues: CASSVPSLYEQYF. The DNA of the CDR3 is TGTGCCAGCAGTGTCCCCTCGTTGTACGAGCAGTACTTC. The full variable domain, in which reference TRBV28 and TRBJ2-7 provide the parts outside the CDR3, is DVKVTQSSRYLVKRTGEKVFLECVQDMDHENMFWYRQDPGLGLRLIYFSYDVKMKEKGDIPEGYSVSREKKERFSLILESASTNQTSMYLCASSVPSLYEQYFGPGTRLTVT.

Notes on this clonotype: Given a much more abundant clone one base away, this may be a read error. The chain couples TRBV9 to TRBJ2-1; TRBD2 is a possible D gene (5 bases). V lost 2 bases and J lost 0, with 12 bases in between. Germline assignment: CDR1 SGDLS and CDR2 YYNGEE. CDR3 length: 16 amino acids. The CDR3 region is CASSVGLSSSYNEQFF. The CDR3 DNA reads TGTGCCAGCAGCGTCGGACTTTCAAGCTCCTACAATGAGCAGTTCTTC.

This chain joins TRBV5-1 and TRBJ2-1; 9 positions match TRBD1. Per germline, CDR1 SGHRS and CDR2 YFSETQ. The J segment lost 8 bases and the V segment lost 6 bases, leaving 6 bases of the junction unmatched. The CDR3 contains 13 residues. The CDR3 bases are TGCGCCAGCACGGGACAGGGCAACCATGAGCAGTTCTTC. Amino acid sequence: CASTGQGNHEQFF.

V usage is TRBV30 and J usage is TRBJ2-2; D gene unclear. The CDR3 sequence is 14 residues long. CDR1 and CDR2 from the germline V gene are GTSNPN and SVGIG (reference sequence). The V end was cut by 0 bases, the J end by 1 base, with 6 bases between. As DNA, the CDR3 is TGTGCCTGGAGTGTACGAGGGAACACCGGGGAGCTGTTTTTT. Translation: CAWSVRGNTGELFF.